This T cell receptor (beta chain) was sequenced during a study of CD8+ T cells in alopecia areata. Treatment specified: oral pan-JAK inhibitor, 5-10 mg twice daily. PBMCs provided sorted CD4+ and CD8+ T cells. V shed 2 bases and J shed 6 bases, with 10 bases lying between them. The CDR3 is 13 amino acids. Per germline, CDR1 MNHEY and CDR2 SMNVEV (reference sequence). Extraction and reverse transcription of RNA yielded cDNA as the sequencing template. Libraries were prepared by immunoSEQ multiplex PCR; TCRdb keeps only in-frame clonotypes and omits some of them. The profile shows approximately 42,000 clones, less than 70% of them singletons.

Sequenced material: CD8+ T cells sorted from blood, taken at week 4, from a patient treated with tofacitinib. This chain uses TRBV27 with TRBJ1-1; D unclear. The sequence was obtained from a human donor with alopecia areata. In nucleotides, the CDR3 is TGTGCCAGCAGTTTACAAGGGAGCCCTGAAGCTTTCTTT. Translation gives CASSLQGSPEAFF.